The present TCR beta chain was sequenced within a study of T cells in Graves' hyperthyroidism and ophthalmopathy. Study-level results: A 13 V-J signature model discriminated ophthalmopathy versus stable hyperthyroidism. Blood held most thyroid clonotypes expanded above 0.001 frequency.

Researchers amplified the TCR beta CDR3 regions from RNA transcripts. TCR CDR3 underwent first-round RT-PCR with the HTBI primer set. Using its own MiXCR run on the multiplex PCR reads, TCRdb lists one record per CDR3 protein. The sample shows roughly 510,000 distinct CDR3 sequences, 35% to 50% of them seen only once. About this clonotype: Antigen: not known.

The CDR3 is made up of 13 amino acids. The germline gives CDR1 ENHRY, CDR2 SYGVKD. Germline trimming cut 8 bases from V and 6 bases from J; bases unmatched to any gene: 1. The sequence was obtained from an adult woman with Graves' disease, either hyperthyroidism or ophthalmopathy (not recorded which). The source material was peripheral blood or thyroid tissue (not recorded which). The rearrangement uses TRBV10-3 and TRBJ1-6; 10 bases map to TRBD1. CDR3 sequence: CAIGTGVNSPLHF. CDR3 DNA sequence: TGTGCCATCGGGACAGGGGTTAATTCACCCCTCCACTTT.